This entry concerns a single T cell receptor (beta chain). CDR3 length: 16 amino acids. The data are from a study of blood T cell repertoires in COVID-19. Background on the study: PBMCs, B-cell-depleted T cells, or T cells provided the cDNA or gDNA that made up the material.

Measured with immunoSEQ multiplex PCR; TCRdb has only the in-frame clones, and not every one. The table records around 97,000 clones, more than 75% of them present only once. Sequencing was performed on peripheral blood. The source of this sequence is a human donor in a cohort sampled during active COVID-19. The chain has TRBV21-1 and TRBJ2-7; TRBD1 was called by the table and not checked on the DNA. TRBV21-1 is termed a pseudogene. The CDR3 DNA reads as TGTGCCAGCAGCCCTCTGCGGAAGGGGCTGCTCGGGGAGCAGTACTTC. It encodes CASSPLRKGLLGEQYF.